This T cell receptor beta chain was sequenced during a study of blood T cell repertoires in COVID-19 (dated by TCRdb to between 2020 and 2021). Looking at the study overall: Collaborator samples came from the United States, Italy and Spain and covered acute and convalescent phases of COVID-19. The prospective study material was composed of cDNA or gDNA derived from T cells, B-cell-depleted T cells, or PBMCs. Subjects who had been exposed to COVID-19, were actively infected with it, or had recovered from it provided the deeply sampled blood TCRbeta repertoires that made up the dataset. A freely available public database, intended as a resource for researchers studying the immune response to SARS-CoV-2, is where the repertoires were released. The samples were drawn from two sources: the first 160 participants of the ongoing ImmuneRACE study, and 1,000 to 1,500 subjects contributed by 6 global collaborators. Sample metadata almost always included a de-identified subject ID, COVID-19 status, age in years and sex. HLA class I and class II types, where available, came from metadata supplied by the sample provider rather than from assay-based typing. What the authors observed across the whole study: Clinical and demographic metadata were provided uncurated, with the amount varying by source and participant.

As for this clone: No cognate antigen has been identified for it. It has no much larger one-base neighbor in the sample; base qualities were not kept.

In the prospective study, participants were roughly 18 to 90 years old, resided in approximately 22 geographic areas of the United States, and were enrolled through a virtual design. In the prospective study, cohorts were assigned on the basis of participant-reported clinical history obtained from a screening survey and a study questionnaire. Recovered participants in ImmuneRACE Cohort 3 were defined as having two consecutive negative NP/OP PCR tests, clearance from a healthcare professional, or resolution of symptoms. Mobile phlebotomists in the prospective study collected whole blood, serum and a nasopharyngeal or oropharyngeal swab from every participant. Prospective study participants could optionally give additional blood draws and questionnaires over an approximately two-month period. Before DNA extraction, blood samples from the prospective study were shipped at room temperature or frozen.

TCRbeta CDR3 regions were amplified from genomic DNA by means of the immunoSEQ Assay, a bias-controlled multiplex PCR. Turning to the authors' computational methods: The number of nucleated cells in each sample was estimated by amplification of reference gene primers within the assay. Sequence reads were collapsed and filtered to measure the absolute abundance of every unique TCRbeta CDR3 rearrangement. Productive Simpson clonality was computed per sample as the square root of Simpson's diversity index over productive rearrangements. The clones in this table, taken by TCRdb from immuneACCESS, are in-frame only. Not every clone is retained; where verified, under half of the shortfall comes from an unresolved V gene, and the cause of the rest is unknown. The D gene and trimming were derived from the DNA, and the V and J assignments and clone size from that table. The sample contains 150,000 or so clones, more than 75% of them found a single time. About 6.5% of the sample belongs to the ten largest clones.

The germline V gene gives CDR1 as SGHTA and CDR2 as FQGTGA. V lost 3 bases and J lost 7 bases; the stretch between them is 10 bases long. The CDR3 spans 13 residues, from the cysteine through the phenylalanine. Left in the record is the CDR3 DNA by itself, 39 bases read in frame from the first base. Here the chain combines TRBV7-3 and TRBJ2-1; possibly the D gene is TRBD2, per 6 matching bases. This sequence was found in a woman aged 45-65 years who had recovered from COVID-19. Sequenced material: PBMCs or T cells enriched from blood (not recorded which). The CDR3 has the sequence CASSFTRGNEQFF. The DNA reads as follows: TGTGCCAGCAGCTTCACCCGGGGGAATGAGCAGTTCTTC.